This T cell receptor beta chain was identified during a study of T cell repertoires in cytomegalovirus infection (dated 2019 in TCRdb). A note on the overall study: The HLA type of each donor mattered for the analysis, because public TCR beta signatures pointed to carriage of CMV infection along with the matching HLA type.

Paper-wide results and their limitations: Cumulative frequency of public TCR beta family members discriminated carriers of CMV infection plus the relevant HLA type in this cohort and an independent roughly 330-donor cohort. The ex vivo response was dominated by HLA-C-restricted CMV-specific TCR beta clonotypes, and the single most frequent clonotype in two of eight donors was supplied by these HLA-C-restricted clonotypes.

The listed sequencing device is Illumina HiSeq 1500. Using fastp trimming at Q25 and MiXCR clonotype assembly, TCRdb reanalyzed the public sequencing data and kept in-frame beta chains. Each CDR3 protein appears once, grouped with its most common genes and DNA. The sample data list approximately 250,000 distinct CDR3 sequences, and approximately 22% of these were observed just once. Approximately 18% of the sample goes to the ten largest clones. With regard to this clonotype: Its antigen is not yet known. Within one base of it there is no much larger clone, and no base qualities were kept.

CDR1 and CDR2 are read off the germline V gene as MGHRA and YSYEKL. V and J are truncated by 1 base and 6 bases respectively, leaving an intervening sequence of 9 bases. The CDR3 runs 14 amino acids, cysteine and phenylalanine included. Solely the CDR3 DNA is kept, with 42 bases framed from the first base. Sequenced material: CD8+ T cells from PBMCs. The source of this sequence is a human donor in good health (CMV status not recorded). Some clones in this sample may be carry-over from other donors' samples. The rearrangement combines TRBV4-1 with TRBJ1-4; the D gene is unclear. The DNA is as follows: TGCGCCAGCAGCCAAGTTGGGTGGGATGAAAAACTGTTTTTT. This codes for CASSQVGWDEKLFF.